This T cell receptor (beta chain) was retrieved from a study of T-cell memory formation after mild COVID-19. Whole-study results and caveats: The finding that pre-infection memory included some responding clones suggested that cross-reactive memory joined.

TCRdb re-called the 5' RACE reads with MiXCR, one entry per CDR3 protein. The table includes some 320,000 distinct CDR3 sequences, more than 15% detected once. This clonotype was counted only a few times. Its matching antigen is unknown. Germline CDR1 is SGHTA and CDR2 is FQGNSA. The V end was cut by 4 bases, the J end by 5 bases, with 14 bases between. CDR3 size: 15 residues. This sequence was found in a man between 18 and 29 years old who had mild COVID-19 (a few samples of this study predate the infection). Cell type and time point are not known. The sequenced sample was PBMCs or a T cell subset sorted from them (not recorded which). The chain carries TRBV7-2 and TRBJ2-2; either TRBD1 or TRBD2 may supply D (6 bases each). CDR3: CASSSRGAGTGELFF. In DNA, the CDR3 is TGTGCCAGCAGCTCGAGGGGGGCGGGAACCGGGGAGCTGTTTTTT.